These T cell receptor beta chains were read from a single sample in a study of cytomegalovirus exposure and HLA in healthy donors. TCRdb's copy holds only in-frame clones and misses some; the assay was immunoSEQ multiplex PCR. In the table there are roughly 190,000 clones, more than 75% of which are singletons. Material: PBMCs. Receptors were obtained from a young woman in good health and CMV-seronegative. The CDR3 runs from the conserved cysteine through the conserved F or W. Fields, in order: J gene, D gene, V gene, clone size, CDR3 DNA, CDR3 protein. D genes are given only for firm matches. Not all rows give a size; the values are once, few, many and, for expanded clones, a class.

J: TRBJ1-1; D: -; V: TRBV18; size: -; DNA: TGTGCCAGCTCACGATCCACAGGGAACACTGAAGCTTTCTTT; CDR3: CASSRSTGNTEAFF
J: TRBJ1-1; D: -; V: TRBV20-1; size: -; DNA: TGCAGTGCTGGGGAGGCCGAAGCTTTCTTT; CDR3: CSAGEAEAFF
J: TRBJ2-3; D: -; V: TRBV7-2; size: -; DNA: TGTGCCAGCAGCGGGAGGATGGGGGGTAGCACAGATACGCAGTATTTT; CDR3: CASSGRMGGSTDTQYF
J: TRBJ1-5; D: TRBD1; V: TRBV6-5; size: -; DNA: TGTGCCTCCGCGGGACAGCCATATCAGCCCCAGCATTTT; CDR3: CASAGQPYQPQHF
J: TRBJ1-1; D: -; V: TRBV6-5; size: -; DNA: TGTGCCAGCAGCTCGGTCTTGAACACTGAAGCTTTCTTT; CDR3: CASSSVLNTEAFF
J: TRBJ1-6; D: -; V: TRBV6-1; size: -; DNA: TGTGCCAGCAGTGATACAGAATTCAATTCACCCCTCCACTTT; CDR3: CASSDTEFNSPLHF
J: TRBJ2-7; D: -; V: TRBV7-6; size: -; DNA: TGTGCCAGCAGCTTAAAGGTGGGCACCTACGAGCAGTACTTC; CDR3: CASSLKVGTYEQYF
J: TRBJ2-7; D: -; V: TRBV27; size: once; DNA: TGTGCCAGCAGTTTCGGACAGACCTACGAGCAGTACTTC; CDR3: CASSFGQTYEQYF
J: TRBJ2-2; D: -; V: TRBV7-6; size: -; DNA: TGTGCCAGCAGCTTAAACGAGGAGGCGAACACCGGGGAGCTGTTTTTT; CDR3: CASSLNEEANTGELFF
J: TRBJ2-5; D: -; V: TRBV5-6; size: -; DNA: TGTGCCAGCAGCTTGAAGCTTCTGGAGACCCAGTACTTC; CDR3: CASSLKLLETQYF
J: TRBJ2-2; D: TRBD2; V: TRBV15; size: -; DNA: TGTGCCACCAGCAGAGATGCGAGACTAGCGCCAACCGGGGAGCTGTTTTTT; CDR3: CATSRDARLAPTGELFF
J: TRBJ2-2; D: -; V: TRBV9; size: -; DNA: TGTGCCAGCAGCGTAGAAGGACTGGCGGGAACCGGGGAGCTGTTTTTT; CDR3: CASSVEGLAGTGELFF
J: TRBJ2-7; D: TRBD1; V: TRBV29-1; size: -; DNA: TGCAGCGTTGAGGGGACAGGCCTTTGGGAGCAGTACTTC; CDR3: CSVEGTGLWEQYF
J: TRBJ1-1; D: TRBD1; V: TRBV11-2; size: -; DNA: TGTGCCAGCAGCCCAGTCGGACAGGGGGAGGTGGGAGCTTTCTTT; CDR3: CASSPVGQGEVGAFF
J: TRBJ2-4; D: TRBD1; V: TRBV19; size: few; DNA: TGTGCCAGTAGTCCAACCGGGACAGGGAAAAACATTCAGTACTTC; CDR3: CASSPTGTGKNIQYF
J: TRBJ2-1; D: -; V: TRBV7-3; size: -; DNA: TGTGCCAGCGGTCAATTGGGGGGAGACGATAATGAGCAGTTCTTC; CDR3: CASGQLGGDDNEQFF
J: TRBJ1-3; D: TRBD1; V: TRBV14; size: -; DNA: TGTGCCAGCAGCCAGCGGACAGGGGGCGGAAACACCATATATTTT; CDR3: CASSQRTGGGNTIYF
J: TRBJ2-5; D: TRBD2; V: TRBV14; size: -; DNA: TGTGCCAGCAGCCAGGGACTAGCGGGAAGTCAGACCCAGTACTTC; CDR3: CASSQGLAGSQTQYF